One and the same sample provided the 20 T cell receptor beta chains below, sequenced in a study of blood T cell repertoires in COVID-19. TCRdb's copy holds only in-frame clones and misses some; the assay was immunoSEQ multiplex PCR. The sample carries roughly 100,000 clones, roughly 90% recorded once. Sequencing used peripheral blood. The source of these receptors is a woman aged 60 to 75 with acute or convalescent COVID-19.

This chain joins TRBV7-9 and TRBJ2-2; 8 bases are shared with TRBD1. J lost 7 bases, V lost 6 bases, and 4 bases had no gene match. Germline CDR1 reads SEHNR; CDR2 reads FQNEAQ (reference sequence). The CDR3 length is 13 residues. The CDR3 bases are TGTGCCAGCAGTCGGACAGGGATCGGGGAGCTGTTTTTT. This gives the protein CASSRTGIGELFF.

The genes are TRBV5-8 and TRBJ2-1; 11 nucleotides agree with TRBD2. The CDR3 consists of 17 residues. CDR1 and CDR2 from the germline V gene are SGHTS and YDEGEE. After removal of 2 bases from V and 9 bases from J, the junction contained 13 bases not matched to a gene. The CDR3 spells CASSLIFLAGGISEQFF. CDR3 DNA sequence: TGTGCCAGCAGCTTAATCTTTCTAGCGGGAGGTATTAGTGAGCAGTTCTTC.

The chain recombines TRBV6-1 with TRBJ2-7; 13 nucleotides match TRBD2. Trimming cost V 5 bases and J 3 bases; bases outside gene matches: 4. This CDR3 spans 15 amino acids. CDR1 is MNHNS and CDR2 is SASEGT in the germline V gene. The CDR3 bases are TGTGCCAGCAGTTGGACTAGCGGGAGCAACTACGAGCAGTACTTC. This sequence encodes CASSWTSGSNYEQYF.

V usage is TRBV27 and J usage is TRBJ2-3; 8 bases fit TRBD2. V shed 7 bases and J 7 bases; nucleotides not matched to a gene: 7. Germline CDR1 is MNHEY and CDR2 is SMNVEV (reference sequence). The CDR3 spans 13 residues. CDR3 loop: CASNPTSVNTQYF. The CDR3 nucleotides read TGTGCCAGCAACCCGACTAGCGTCAATACGCAGTATTTT.

This chain uses TRBV30 with TRBJ1-2, with 8 bases identical to TRBD1. The CDR3 is 13 residues long. Germline V CDR1 and CDR2: GTSNPN, SVGIG (reference sequence). With 3 bases clipped from V and 5 bases from J, the junction kept 5 bases outside the gene matches. The CDR3 here is CAWSGQGRYGYTF. The CDR3 DNA reads as TGTGCCTGGAGCGGACAGGGTCGGTATGGCTACACCTTC.

The rearrangement uses TRBV19 and TRBJ1-1; D gene uncertain. This CDR3 region has 15 residues. V was cut by 1 base and J by 0 bases, with 9 bases left in between. CDR1 and CDR2 (germline): LNHDA, SQIVND (reference sequence). The CDR3 DNA sequence: TGTGCCAGTAGTATAGGCGAGGGCATGAACACTGAAGCTTTCTTT. It codes for CASSIGEGMNTEAFF.

This chain links TRBV5-1 with TRBJ1-1, with D maybe TRBD1 (6 bases). The CDR3 is made up of 15 amino acids. Per the germline V gene, CDR1 is SGHRS and CDR2 is YFSETQ. V gave up 0 bases and J gave up 2 bases, with 11 bases separating them. The CDR3 loop reads CASSLVAGTNTEAFF. The CDR3 DNA reads as TGCGCCAGCAGCTTGGTTGCAGGGACAAACACTGAAGCTTTCTTT. Variable domain in full (rest from reference TRBV5-1 and TRBJ1-1): KAGVTQTPRYLIKTRGQQVTLSCSPISGHRSVSWYQQTPGQGLQFLFEYFSETQRNKGNFPGRFSGRQFSNSRSEMNVSTLELGDSALYLCASSLVAGTNTEAFFGQGTRLTVV.

The genes are TRBV7-9 and TRBJ1-2; TRBD1 agrees at 8 bases. The CDR3 runs 14 residues. V trimming: 5 bases; J trimming: 3 bases; junction bases outside the gene matches: 5. Germline V gives CDR1 SEHNR, CDR2 FQNEAQ (reference sequence). The CDR3 DNA follows: TGTGCCAGCAGCGTGCTACAGGGGGACTATGGCTACACCTTC. Translated, it gives CASSVLQGDYGYTF. The variable domain in full, completed from reference TRBV7-9 and TRBJ1-2, reads DTGVSQNPRHKITKRGQNVTFRCDPISEHNRLYWYRQTLGQGPEFLTYFQNEAQLEKSRLLSDRFSAERPKGSFSTLEIQRTEQGDSAMYLCASSVLQGDYGYTFGSGTRLTVV.

The CDR3 here is CASKLQGASYNEQFF. As DNA, the CDR3 is TGTGCCAGTAAACTACAGGGGGCATCCTACAATGAGCAGTTCTTC. This chain joins TRBV19 and TRBJ2-1; 9 bases agree with TRBD1. This CDR3 region has 15 residues. J gave up 1 base and V 7 bases, and 5 bases lay outside the gene matches. Germline V lookup: CDR1 LNHDA, CDR2 SQIVND (reference sequence).

This clone was recorded only once. This rearrangement joins TRBV15 to TRBJ2-1; 12 bases match TRBD2. The CDR3 has 18 amino acids. CDR1 and CDR2 from the germline V gene are LNHNV and YYDKDF (reference sequence). The V gene end was trimmed by 1 base and the J gene end by 2 bases; junction bases not matched to a gene: 6. CDR3 sequence reads: CATSRGLAGVAAYNEQFF. CDR3 in DNA: TGTGCCACCAGCAGAGGACTAGCGGGAGTTGCAGCCTACAATGAGCAGTTCTTC.

This chain joins TRBV18 and TRBJ1-5; D perhaps matches TRBD1 (5 bases). This CDR3 is built from 15 residues. Germline-derived CDR1 and CDR2 are KGHSH and LQKENI. Trimming took 5 bases from V and 0 from J, leaving 11 bases between them. This CDR3 is CASSMQRGSNQPQHF. Here the CDR3 DNA reads TGTGCCAGCTCAATGCAAAGGGGTAGCAATCAGCCCCAGCATTTT. The whole variable domain, filled in from reference TRBV18 and TRBJ1-5, reads NAGVMQNPRHLVRRRGQEARLRCSPMKGHSHVYWYRQLPEEGLKFMVYLQKENIIDESGMPKERFSAEFPKEGPSILRIQQVVRGDSAAYFCASSMQRGSNQPQHFGDGTRLSIL.

This clone was observed a few times. The V call is TRBV7-8, the J call TRBJ1-1, with D perhaps matching TRBD1 (5 bases). V lost 4 bases and J 4 bases, leaving 13 bases between the germline ends. The CDR3 has 14 residues. Germline CDR1 SGHVS, CDR2 FQNEAQ. The CDR3 loop is CASSSTSGGTEAFF. DNA of the CDR3: TGTGCCAGCAGCTCCACTTCGGGGGGCACTGAAGCTTTCTTT.

This clone showed up just once. The V gene is TRBV5-1, the J gene TRBJ2-1; possibly TRBD2 for D (6 bases). This CDR3 contains 16 residues. Between the trimmed V and J ends, which lost 4 bases and 5 bases, there was a span of 19 bases. CDR1 SGHRS and CDR2 YFSETQ come from the germline V gene. CDR3 nucleotide sequence: TGCGCCAGCAGCCCGGAGGGCGGGACGTACAACAATGAGCAGTTCTTC. Translating gives CASSPEGGTYNNEQFF.

The count of this clone is one. The CDR3 bases are TGTGCCAGCAGCTTAGCACTAGTCCGCTACGAGCAGTACTTC. Translation gives CASSLALVRYEQYF. This chain links TRBV7-8 with TRBJ2-7; D perhaps matches TRBD2 (5 bases). Germline-derived CDR1 and CDR2 are SGHVS and FQNEAQ. This CDR3 is built from 14 residues. The ends were cut back, 0 bases at V and 3 bases at J, with 9 bases in the middle.

CDR3 DNA sequence: TGTGCCAGCAGCCTGAGGACAGTACTCAATCAGCCCCAGCATTTT. It encodes CASSLRTVLNQPQHF. The V gene is TRBV2, the J gene TRBJ1-5; perhaps TRBD1 as D (6 bases). The CDR3 extends over 15 amino acids. CDR1 and CDR2 from the germline V gene are SNHLY and FYNNEI. Trimming removed 6 bases at V and 3 bases at J, with 15 bases between.

This sequence joins TRBV30 and TRBJ1-2, with D perhaps matching TRBD1 (6 bases). The length of the CDR3 is 14 residues. The germline CDR1 and CDR2 sequences are GTSNPN and SVGIG (reference sequence). Deletions cut 0 bases from V and 6 bases from J, with 14 bases between. CDR3 bases: TGTGCCTGGAGTGTACGAGCAGGGGAGAATGGCTACACCTTC. This encodes CAWSVRAGENGYTF.

This sequence joins TRBV29-1 and TRBJ2-7, with 9 bases identical to TRBD2. The CDR3 consists of 14 residues. Germline V gene data show CDR1 as SQVTM and CDR2 as ANQGSEA. Losses at the gene ends were 2 bases for V and 2 bases for J; bases not matched to a gene: 4. The chain's CDR3 is CSVEWREGAYEQYF. The DNA of the CDR3 is TGCAGCGTTGAATGGCGGGAGGGCGCCTACGAGCAGTACTTC.

This chain uses TRBV4-1 with TRBJ2-1, with D perhaps TRBD1 (5 bases). V was clipped by 4 bases and J by 5 bases, with 18 bases between them. The germline V gene encodes CDR1 MGHRA and CDR2 YSYEKL. The CDR3 has 16 residues. The CDR3 sequence is CASSLPSGLGDNEQFF. DNA for the CDR3: TGCGCCAGCAGCCTTCCAAGTGGGCTAGGGGACAATGAGCAGTTCTTC.

Details on this clone: It is unclear where the CDR3 begins or ends on the DNA, so no DNA is shown, and the CDR3 is as TCRdb lists it. The V and J genes are TRBV27 and TRBJ1-2. CDR1 is MNHEY, CDR2 SMNVEV, per germline (reference sequence). The CDR3 numbers 12 amino acids, ends counted. CDR3 sequence: CASSSSGYGYTF.

The genes are TRBV2 and TRBJ2-1; tentative D call: TRBD2 (5 bases). Germline loops: CDR1 SNHLY, CDR2 FYNNEI. This CDR3 spans 12 amino acids. V was pared by 8 bases and J by 6 bases, with 11 bases between. The CDR3 DNA follows: TGTGCCAGCGGTGGACGGGGCAATGAGCAGTTCTTC. Protein: CASGGRGNEQFF. Using reference TRBV2 and TRBJ2-1 for the parts outside the CDR3, the full variable domain is EPEVTQTPSHQVTQMGQEVILRCVPISNHLYFYWYRQILGQKVEFLVSFYNNEISEKSEIFDDQFSVERPDGSNFTLKIRSTKLEDSAMYFCASGGRGNEQFFGPGTRLTVL.